The 9 T cell receptor beta chains below come from one sample, sequenced in a study of T cell responses to AZD1222 COVID-19 vaccine. Produced via immunoSEQ multiplex PCR; TCRdb's table is partial and in-frame only. The sample has nearly 110,000 clones, roughly 90% seen once; the top ten hold about 5.4%. Specimen: peripheral blood, collected on day 0 of AZD1222 vaccination. The receptors originated from an adult in good health.

The chain recombines TRBV7-3 with TRBJ2-7; TRBD1 might be the D (5 bases). Germline V CDR1 and CDR2: SGHTA, FQGTGA. The ends were cut back, 5 bases at V and 7 bases at J, with 24 bases in the middle. The CDR3 totals 16 residues. CDR3 in amino acids: CASSPSPQGYPEEQYF. CDR3 in DNA: TGTGCCAGCAGCCCGTCCCCCCAGGGTTATCCGGAAGAGCAGTACTTC.

This clone was observed a few times. The chain joins TRBV19 to TRBJ1-2; D is unclear. V was shortened by 2 bases and J by 4 bases, with 5 bases between the two germline ends. There are 12 residues in the CDR3. Germline V gives CDR1 LNHDA, CDR2 SQIVND (reference sequence). This CDR3 is CASSISRYGYTF. The CDR3, as DNA: TGTGCCAGTAGTATAAGCCGCTATGGCTACACCTTC.

The chain uses TRBV7-9 and TRBJ2-1; D gene uncertain. The CDR3 runs to 13 residues. Trimming left V 1 base short and J 9 bases short, with 10 bases between. Germline assignment: CDR1 SEHNR and CDR2 FQNEAQ (reference sequence). The CDR3 coding sequence is TGTGCCAGCAGCTTAGGTCTCCTCGGTGAGCAGTTCTTC. Its protein product is CASSLGLLGEQFF. Looking up the rest from reference TRBV7-9 and TRBJ2-1 gives the full variable domain: DTGVSQNPRHKITKRGQNVTFRCDPISEHNRLYWYRQTLGQGPEFLTYFQNEAQLEKSRLLSDRFSAERPKGSFSTLEIQRTEQGDSAMYLCASSLGLLGEQFFGPGTRLTVL.

This chain's CDR3 is CASSLTGGGDEQFF. DNA of the CDR3: TGTGCCAGCAGCCTGACAGGGGGAGGGGATGAGCAGTTCTTC. This rearrangement joins TRBV3-1 (or the pseudogene TRBV3-2) to TRBJ2-1; 9 bases map to TRBD1. V gave up 4 bases and J gave up 8 bases; unmatched junction bases: 6. This CDR3 is 14 amino acids long. Germline V gives CDR1 LGHDT, CDR2 YNNKEL (reference sequence).

The genes are TRBV19 and TRBJ2-3; D gene unclear. CDR1 is LNHDA and CDR2 is SQIVND in the germline V gene (reference sequence). Trimming removed 4 bases from V and 4 bases from J, with 9 bases in between. CDR3 length: 13 amino acids. CDR3 region: CASSKTIPDTQYF. The CDR3 bases are TGTGCCAGTAGTAAAACAATCCCAGATACGCAGTATTTT.

V is TRBV28 and J is TRBJ1-2; no reliable D call. The germline V and J ends were trimmed by 2 bases and 4 bases, with 11 bases remaining between them. The CDR3 covers 14 residues. Per germline, CDR1 MDHEN and CDR2 SYDVKM. The CDR3 nucleotides read TGTGCCAGCAGTTTAATCCACCTGAGCTATGGCTACACCTTC. Translating gives CASSLIHLSYGYTF.

This clone was detected once. The chain has TRBV19 and TRBJ1-1; 8 bases line up with TRBD1. Germline V gene lookup returns CDR1 LNHDA and CDR2 SQIVND (reference sequence). The V gene end was trimmed by 10 bases and the J gene end by 7 bases; junction bases not matched to a gene: 11. The CDR3 extends over 13 amino acids. CDR3 amino acids: CATLQGVGNEAFF. The CDR3, as DNA: TGTGCCACTTTACAGGGGGTTGGGAATGAAGCTTTCTTT.

The CDR3 sequence is CASTFGGNNEQFF. In DNA form, the CDR3 reads TGTGCCAGCACCTTTGGGGGCAACAATGAGCAGTTCTTC. V usage is TRBV6-6 and J usage is TRBJ2-1, with D maybe TRBD1 (6 bases). V shed 7 bases and J shed 5 bases, with 12 bases lying between them. The CDR3 contains 13 residues. From germline, CDR1 is MNHNY and CDR2 SVGAGI (reference sequence).

The chain employs TRBV9 and TRBJ1-3; unclear D gene. The germline gives CDR1 SGDLS, CDR2 YYNGEE. This CDR3 region has 16 residues. V was shortened by 0 bases and J by 2 bases, with 12 bases between the two germline ends. The CDR3 region is CASSVEPGRAGNTIYF. For the CDR3, the DNA is TGTGCCAGCAGCGTAGAGCCGGGAAGGGCTGGAAACACCATATATTTT. Variable domain in full (rest from reference TRBV9 and TRBJ1-3): DSGVTQTPKHLITATGQRVTLRCSPRSGDLSVYWYQQSLDQGLQFLIQYYNGEERAKGNILERFSAQQFPDLHSELNLSSLELGDSALYFCASSVEPGRAGNTIYFGEGSWLTVV.